This section outlines one T cell receptor (beta chain) sequence together with its context. The germline gives CDR1 SEHNR, CDR2 FQNEAQ (reference sequence). V was cut by 6 bases and J by 3 bases, with 14 bases left in between. CDR3 length: 14 amino acids. This sample was taken from a study of T cell changes during pregnancy in multiple sclerosis. Assay used: immunoSEQ multiplex PCR; TCRdb lists only in-frame clones, some missing. The sample has tens of thousands of clones, about nine tenths seen once. The chain uses TRBV7-9 and TRBJ2-5; the D is unclear. Here the sequenced sample was CD8+ T cells from peripheral blood mononuclear cells, taken in the second trimester of pregnancy. The source is a female donor with multiple sclerosis, enrolled in a pregnancy study. The CDR3 DNA reads as TGTGCCAGCAGTTCCCGGCCAGGCAAAGAGACCCAGTACTTC. Its translation is CASSSRPGKETQYF. Drawing the rest from reference TRBV7-9 and TRBJ2-5, the complete variable domain is DTGVSQNPRHKITKRGQNVTFRCDPISEHNRLYWYRQTLGQGPEFLTYFQNEAQLEKSRLLSDRFSAERPKGSFSTLEIQRTEQGDSAMYLCASSSRPGKETQYFGPGTRLLVL.